The 25 T cell receptor beta chains given below trace back to one sample, sequenced in a study of blood T cell repertoires in COVID-19. TCRdb keeps only in-frame clones here, not all; method: immunoSEQ multiplex PCR. The sample lists around 180,000 clones, more than 70% seen once, with approximately 4% in the top ten. The specimen was peripheral blood. The receptors come from a woman in her twenties or thirties with acute or convalescent COVID-19.

The CDR3 DNA is TGTGCCAGCAGCTGGTCGGGGAATGAGCAGTTCTTC. Translating gives CASSWSGNEQFF. The V call is TRBV7-9, the J call TRBJ2-1; maybe TRBD2 (5 bases). This CDR3 is 12 amino acids long. The germline CDR1 and CDR2 sequences are SEHNR and FQNEAQ (reference sequence). The V gene lost 4 bases and the J gene lost 7 bases, with 8 bases spanning the gap.

The rearrangement links TRBV19 to TRBJ2-3; the D is unclear. The germline V gene encodes CDR1 LNHDA and CDR2 SQIVND (reference sequence). The V end lost 10 bases, the J end lost 6 bases, and 11 bases lay between the germline ends. CDR3 length: 11 amino acids. This CDR3 is CATLEADTQYF. CDR3 bases: TGTGCCACCTTAGAGGCGGATACGCAGTATTTT.

The chain is built from TRBV6-5 and TRBJ2-3; a possible D gene is TRBD2 (6 bases). The CDR3 loop spans 15 amino acids. Trimming stripped 7 bases from V and 3 bases from J, with 17 bases between. Germline lookup yields CDR1 MNHEY and CDR2 SVGAGI. CDR3 sequence reads: CASTPTSLETDTQYF. The CDR3 nucleotides are TGTGCCAGCACCCCGACTAGTCTCGAGACAGATACGCAGTATTTT.

J is TRBJ2-1 and V is TRBV5-1; 7 bases match TRBD1. The CDR3 loop spans 14 amino acids. Germline values: CDR1 SGHRS, CDR2 YFSETQ. V dropped 4 bases and J dropped 4; count of bases not matched to a gene: 5. CDR3 nucleotide sequence: TGCGCCAGCAGCCCGGGACAGACGTACAATGAGCAGTTCTTC. Translating it yields CASSPGQTYNEQFF.

The gene calls are TRBV3-1 (or the pseudogene TRBV3-2) and TRBJ2-7, with D possibly TRBD1 on 6 matching bases. The CDR3 is made up of 13 amino acids. The germline gives CDR1 LGHDT, CDR2 YNNKEL (reference sequence). Trimming cost V 5 bases and J 6 bases, with 14 bases left between them. The CDR3 nucleotides are TGTGCCAGCAGCGGGCAGGGGAAAGGCGAGCAGTACTTC. Its protein is CASSGQGKGEQYF.

The J gene is TRBJ2-3, the V gene TRBV19; D might be TRBD2 (6 bases). Germline assignment: CDR1 LNHDA and CDR2 SQIVND (reference sequence). V was cut by 3 bases and J by 8 bases, with 18 bases left in between. This CDR3 contains 15 residues. In DNA, the CDR3 is TGTGCCAGTAGTATGGGACTGGTCTCGAGCGGTACGCAGTATTTT. Residues: CASSMGLVSSGTQYF.

V is TRBV5-1 and J is TRBJ1-1; no clear D. CDR1 SGHRS and CDR2 YFSETQ come from the germline V gene. There are 15 residues in the CDR3. V lost 0 bases and J lost 4, with 13 bases in between. The CDR3, as DNA: TGCGCCAGCAGCTTGGGTCCGGGCGGGGTCACTGAAGCTTTCTTT. It encodes CASSLGPGGVTEAFF.

The chain uses TRBV7-2 and TRBJ2-3; D ambiguous. CDR3 length: 12 amino acids. From germline, CDR1 is SGHTA and CDR2 FQGNSA. V lost 5 bases and J lost 0, with 3 bases in between. CDR3 sequence (DNA): TGTGCCAGCAGCCCAAGCACAGATACGCAGTATTTT. This sequence encodes CASSPSTDTQYF.

The V gene is TRBV4-1, the J gene TRBJ2-7, with D perhaps TRBD1 (6 bases). Looked up from germline, CDR1 is MGHRA and CDR2 is YSYEKL. The CDR3 covers 15 residues. V was cut by 0 bases and J by 12 bases, with 21 bases left in between. This CDR3 is CASSQELHPGQGPYF. Written as DNA, the CDR3 is TGCGCCAGCAGCCAAGAACTTCATCCGGGACAAGGTCCGTACTTC.

The chain has TRBV6-5 and TRBJ1-1; D call uncertain. CDR1 and CDR2 from the germline V gene are MNHEY and SVGAGI. V dropped 8 bases and J dropped 1 base, with 11 bases sitting between them. The CDR3 sequence is 13 residues long. CDR3 sequence (DNA): TGTGCCAGCGAACTAAATCGGAACACTGAAGCTTTCTTT. Its translation: CASELNRNTEAFF.

The V gene is TRBV19, the J gene TRBJ1-1; TRBD1 might be the D (6 bases). V lost 5 bases, J lost 0 bases, and 13 bases lay in between. Per the germline V gene, CDR1 is LNHDA and CDR2 is SQIVND (reference sequence). The CDR3 is 15 amino acids. The chain's CDR3 is CASSSDRTLNTEAFF. The CDR3 DNA reads as TGTGCCAGTAGTTCTGACAGGACGTTGAACACTGAAGCTTTCTTT. Together with reference TRBV19 and TRBJ1-1, the CDR3 gives the full variable domain: DGGITQSPKYLFRKEGQNVTLSCEQNLNHDAMYWYRQDPGQGLRLIYYSQIVNDFQKGDIAEGYSVSREKKESFPLTVTSAQKNPTAFYLCASSSDRTLNTEAFFGQGTRLTVV.

CDR3 region: CASSPVMWRRPTGELFF. As DNA, the CDR3 is TGTGCCAGCTCACCGGTAATGTGGCGGCGCCCCACCGGGGAGCTGTTTTTT. The chain joins TRBV18 to TRBJ2-2; no definite D call. This CDR3 has 17 residues. In germline, CDR1 is KGHSH, CDR2 LQKENI. V dropped 3 bases and J dropped 4 bases, with 18 bases sitting between them.

This chain uses TRBV11-3 with TRBJ2-1, with D possibly matching TRBD1 (6 bases). Trimming pared 5 bases from V and 3 bases from J, leaving 11 bases between. The CDR3 spans 14 residues. The V gene's germline CDR1 is SGHNT and CDR2 YENEEA. The CDR3 loop is CASSGQPNYNEQFF. DNA of the CDR3: TGTGCCAGCAGCGGACAGCCCAACTACAATGAGCAGTTCTTC.

The V gene is TRBV6-5, the J gene TRBJ1-3, with D uncertain. The V end lost 2 bases, the J end lost 4 bases, and 6 bases lay between the germline ends. This CDR3 spans 13 amino acids. Germline V lookup: CDR1 MNHEY, CDR2 SVGAGI. The CDR3 loop reads CASSYGGGNTIYF. The CDR3 coding sequence is TGTGCCAGCAGTTACGGAGGGGGAAACACCATATATTTT.

In its sample, this clone was seen a few times. The J gene is TRBJ2-1, the V gene TRBV7-9; D is ambiguous. Trimming left V 2 bases short and J 4 bases short, with 9 bases between. Per the germline V gene, CDR1 is SEHNR and CDR2 is FQNEAQ (reference sequence). This CDR3 region has 14 residues. The CDR3 bases are TGTGCCAGCAGCTTATTCCAGATTTACAATGAGCAGTTCTTC. Protein sequence: CASSLFQIYNEQFF.

The V call is TRBV30, the J call TRBJ2-1, with D unclear. The CDR3 is 12 residues long. Trimming removed 2 bases at V and 4 bases at J, with 6 bases between. Germline values: CDR1 GTSNPN, CDR2 SVGIG (reference sequence). The CDR3 bases are TGTGCCTGGAGTCCATCATACAATGAGCAGTTCTTC. Its translation is CAWSPSYNEQFF.

V usage is TRBV30 and J usage is TRBJ1-2; 9 nucleotides line up with TRBD1. Germline V gene lookup returns CDR1 GTSNPN and CDR2 SVGIG (reference sequence). The CDR3 has 14 residues. V trimming: 6 bases; J trimming: 8 bases; junction bases outside the gene matches: 13. The CDR3 loop is CACPPRTGEDGYTF. CDR3 nucleotides: TGTGCCTGCCCCCCCAGGACAGGGGAGGACGGCTACACCTTC.

The genes are TRBV7-2 and TRBJ1-3; D possibly corresponds to TRBD1 (6 bases). CDR3 length equals 15 residues. Between the trimmed V and J ends, which lost 6 bases and 4 bases, there was a span of 16 bases. Germline lookup yields CDR1 SGHTA and CDR2 FQGNSA. CDR3 protein: CASRLNGDKGNTIYF. The CDR3 DNA reads as TGTGCCAGCAGATTAAACGGGGACAAAGGAAACACCATATATTTT.

DNA of the CDR3: TGTGCCAGCAGTGATCCCGGACAGGGATACAATGAGCAGTTCTTC. This encodes CASSDPGQGYNEQFF. The chain recombines TRBV2 with TRBJ2-1; 8 nucleotides line up with TRBD1. Looked up from germline, CDR1 is SNHLY and CDR2 is FYNNEI. V lost 3 bases to trimming and J lost 4 bases; unmatched junction nucleotides: 5. CDR3 length equals 15 residues.

The V and J genes are TRBV27 and TRBJ2-7; D possibly corresponds to TRBD1 (6 bases). Per the germline V gene, CDR1 is MNHEY and CDR2 is SMNVEV (reference sequence). The CDR3 totals 14 residues. Trimming removed 3 bases from V and 4 bases from J, with 13 bases in between. CDR3 loop: CASSLGAQGYEQYF. CDR3 in DNA: TGTGCCAGCAGTTTGGGGGCCCAAGGATACGAGCAGTACTTC.

This clone was seen only a few times. The chain employs TRBV9 and TRBJ1-3; D gene ambiguous. The germline V gene has CDR1 SGDLS and CDR2 YYNGEE. CDR3 length: 12 amino acids. The ends were cut back, 1 base at V and 6 bases at J, with 5 bases in the middle. The CDR3 sequence is CASSVQENTIYF. In nucleotides, the CDR3 is TGTGCCAGCAGCGTACAGGAAAACACCATATATTTT.

The CDR3 loop is CASSADFFNEQFF. The CDR3 DNA follows: TGTGCCAGCAGTGCGGACTTCTTTAATGAGCAGTTCTTC. The J gene is TRBJ2-1, the V gene TRBV25-1; tentatively, D is TRBD2 (5 bases). The CDR3 is made up of 13 amino acids. The germline CDR1 and CDR2 sequences are MGHDK and SYGVNS. Deletions cut 4 bases from V and 7 bases from J, with 11 bases between.

This chain uses TRBV12-3 or TRBV12-4 with TRBJ2-3; D gene unclear. Trimming took 2 bases from V and 7 from J, leaving 10 bases between them. The CDR3 is 13 residues long. This chain's CDR3 is CASSLLRGYTQYF. The CDR3 bases are TGTGCCAGCAGTTTACTAAGAGGTTATACGCAGTATTTT.

V and J are TRBV11-3 and TRBJ2-1; 8 nucleotides line up with TRBD1. Germline V gene lookup returns CDR1 SGHNT and CDR2 YENEEA. The V and J ends lost 3 bases and 7 bases, in that order; junction bases with no gene match: 8. This CDR3 is built from 15 residues. CDR3 sequence: CASSLIRGRTNEQFF. CDR3 nucleotide sequence: TGTGCCAGCAGCTTGATCAGGGGGCGCACTAATGAGCAGTTCTTC.

The chain is built from TRBV18 and TRBJ1-2; D perhaps matches TRBD1 (5 bases). Germline V gives CDR1 KGHSH, CDR2 LQKENI. The V end was cut by 6 bases, the J end by 8 bases, with 16 bases between. This CDR3 spans 13 amino acids. The CDR3 region is CASSQTAVIGYTF. CDR3 nucleotide sequence: TGTGCCAGCTCGCAGACAGCAGTCATCGGCTACACCTTC.